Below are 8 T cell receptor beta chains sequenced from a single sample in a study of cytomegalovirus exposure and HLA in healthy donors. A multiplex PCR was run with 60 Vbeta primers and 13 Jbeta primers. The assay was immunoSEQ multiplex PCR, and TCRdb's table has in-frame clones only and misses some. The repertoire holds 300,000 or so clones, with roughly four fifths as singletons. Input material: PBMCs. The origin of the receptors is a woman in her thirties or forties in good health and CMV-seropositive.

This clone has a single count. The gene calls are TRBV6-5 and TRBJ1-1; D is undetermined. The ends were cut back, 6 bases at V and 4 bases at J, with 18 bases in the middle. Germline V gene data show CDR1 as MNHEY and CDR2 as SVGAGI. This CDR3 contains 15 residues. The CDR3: CASSAAPGRGTEAFF. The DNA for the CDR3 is TGTGCCAGCAGCGCCGCACCTGGGCGGGGCACTGAAGCTTTCTTT.

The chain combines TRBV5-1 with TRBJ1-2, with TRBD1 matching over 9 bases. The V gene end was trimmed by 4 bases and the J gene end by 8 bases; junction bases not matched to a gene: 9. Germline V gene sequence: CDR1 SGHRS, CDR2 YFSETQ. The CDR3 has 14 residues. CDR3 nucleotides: TGCGCCAGCAGCCAGTCCCGGGACAGGGAAGGCTACACCTTC. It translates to CASSQSRDREGYTF.

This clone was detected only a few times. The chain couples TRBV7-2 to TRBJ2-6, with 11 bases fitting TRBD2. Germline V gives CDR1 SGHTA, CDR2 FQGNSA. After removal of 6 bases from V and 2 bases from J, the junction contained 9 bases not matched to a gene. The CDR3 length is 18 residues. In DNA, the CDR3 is TGTGCCAGCAGTCAAAAGCTAGCGGGAGGTACTGGGGCCAACGTCCTGACTTTC. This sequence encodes CASSQKLAGGTGANVLTF.

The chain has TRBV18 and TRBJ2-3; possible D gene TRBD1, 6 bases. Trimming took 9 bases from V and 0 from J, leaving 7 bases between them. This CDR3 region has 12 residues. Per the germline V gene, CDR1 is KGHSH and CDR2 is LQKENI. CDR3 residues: CASTGSTDTQYF. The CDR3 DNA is TGTGCCAGTACAGGGAGCACAGATACGCAGTATTTT.

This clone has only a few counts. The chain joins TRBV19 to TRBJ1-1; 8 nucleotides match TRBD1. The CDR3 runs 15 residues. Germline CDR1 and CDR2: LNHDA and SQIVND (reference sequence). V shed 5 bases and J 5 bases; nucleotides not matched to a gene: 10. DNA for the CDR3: TGTGCCAGTAGTCCCATTGACAGGGGTAGGACTGAAGCTTTCTTT. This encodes CASSPIDRGRTEAFF.

As DNA, the CDR3 is TGTGCCAGCAGTTACACTGCGGGAGCTGGCTACAATGAGCAGTTCTTC. This translates into CASSYTAGAGYNEQFF. The chain uses TRBV6-5 and TRBJ2-1, with TRBD2 identical over 7 bases. Germline trimming cut 2 bases from V and 3 bases from J; bases unmatched to any gene: 7. This CDR3 region has 16 residues. Germline assignment: CDR1 MNHEY and CDR2 SVGAGI.

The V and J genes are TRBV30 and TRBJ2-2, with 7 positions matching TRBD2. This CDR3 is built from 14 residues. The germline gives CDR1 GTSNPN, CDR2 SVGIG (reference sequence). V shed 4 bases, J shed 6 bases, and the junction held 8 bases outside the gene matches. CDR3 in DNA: TGTGCCTGGACGGGAGGCCCCGGACCCGGGGAGCTGTTTTTT. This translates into CAWTGGPGPGELFF.

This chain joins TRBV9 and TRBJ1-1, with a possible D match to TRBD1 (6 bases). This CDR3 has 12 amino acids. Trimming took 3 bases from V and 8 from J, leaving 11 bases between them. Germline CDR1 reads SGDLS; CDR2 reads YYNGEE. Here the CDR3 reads CASSAGTPEAFF. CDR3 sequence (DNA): TGTGCCAGCAGCGCAGGGACACCGGAAGCTTTCTTT.